These T cell receptor beta chains were read from a single sample in a study of cytomegalovirus exposure and HLA in healthy donors. TCRdb's copy holds only in-frame clones and misses some; the assay was immunoSEQ multiplex PCR. Of about 92,000 clones in the sample, 75% to 85% are singletons; the top ten hold 2% to 2.5%. The sequenced sample was PBMCs. These receptors were obtained from a man aged 18-30 years in good health and CMV-seronegative. Both conserved end residues are part of each CDR3. D genes are given only for firm matches. Not all rows give a size; the values are once, few, many and, for expanded clones, a class.

V gene: TRBV7-6
CDR3 length: 21
clone size: .
J gene: TRBJ2-3
D gene: TRBD2
CDR3 DNA: TGTGCCAGCAGAACATATGGTGGCGCCTACACCGGGACTAGTTACACAGATACGCAGTATTTT
CDR3 protein: CASRTYGGAYTGTSYTDTQYF

V gene: TRBV6-6
CDR3 length: 15
clone size: .
J gene: TRBJ2-7
D gene: .
CDR3 DNA: TGTGCCAGCAGACCTCGGGGGGCCAACACCTACGAGCAGTACTTC
CDR3 protein: CASRPRGANTYEQYF

V gene: TRBV5-1
CDR3 length: 13
clone size: .
J gene: TRBJ2-7
D gene: .
CDR3 DNA: TGCGCCAGCAACGTTGGGGAGGACTACGAGCAGTACTTC
CDR3 protein: CASNVGEDYEQYF

V gene: TRBV19
CDR3 length: 16
clone size: few
J gene: TRBJ1-1
D gene: TRBD1
CDR3 DNA: TGTGCCAGTAGTTCATCTCCGGGACAGGGGAACACTGAAGCTTTCTTT
CDR3 protein: CASSSSPGQGNTEAFF

V gene: TRBV19
CDR3 length: 13
clone size: .
J gene: TRBJ1-5
D gene: .
CDR3 DNA: TGTGCCAGTAGTTTCAGGGTGGATCAGCCCCAGCATTTT
CDR3 protein: CASSFRVDQPQHF

V gene: TRBV19
CDR3 length: 12
clone size: few
J gene: TRBJ1-1
D gene: TRBD1
CDR3 DNA: TGTGCGGCACAGGGGGATGTCACTGAAGCTTTCTTT
CDR3 protein: CAAQGDVTEAFF

V gene: TRBV6-4
CDR3 length: 13
clone size: .
J gene: TRBJ2-5
D gene: .
CDR3 DNA: TGTGCCAGCAGTGCCCTGCCGAGGGAGACCCAGTACTTC
CDR3 protein: CASSALPRETQYF

V gene: TRBV5-1
CDR3 length: 14
clone size: .
J gene: TRBJ2-5
D gene: TRBD1
CDR3 DNA: TGCGCCAGCAGCTTGTGGGACAGAAAAGAGACCCAGTACTTC
CDR3 protein: CASSLWDRKETQYF

V gene: TRBV5-1
CDR3 length: 14
clone size: .
J gene: TRBJ1-6
D gene: .
CDR3 DNA: TGCGCCAGCACCTCCCAGGGTCAGGGTTCACCCCTCCACTTT
CDR3 protein: CASTSQGQGSPLHF

V gene: TRBV5-1
CDR3 length: 15
clone size: .
J gene: TRBJ2-1
D gene: TRBD2
CDR3 DNA: TGCGCCAGCAGCTTGCAGGCGGGGGGAGGGCATGAGCAGTTCTTC
CDR3 protein: CASSLQAGGGHEQFF

V gene: TRBV7-6
CDR3 length: 13
clone size: .
J gene: TRBJ1-2
D gene: TRBD1
CDR3 DNA: TGTGCCAGCAGCCCCGGACAGGGGGAAGGCTACACCTTC
CDR3 protein: CASSPGQGEGYTF

V gene: TRBV7-2
CDR3 length: 15
clone size: .
J gene: TRBJ2-3
D gene: TRBD2
CDR3 DNA: TGTGCCAGCAGCCGGCGGCGGGGGGGCGCTGATACGCAGTATTTT
CDR3 protein: CASSRRRGGADTQYF

V gene: TRBV9
CDR3 length: 16
clone size: .
J gene: TRBJ2-2
D gene: .
CDR3 DNA: TGTGCCAGCAGCGTCGGCGAATTCCCGGGCACCGGGGAGCTGTTTTTT
CDR3 protein: CASSVGEFPGTGELFF

V gene: TRBV9
CDR3 length: 15
clone size: .
J gene: TRBJ2-1
D gene: TRBD2
CDR3 DNA: TGTGCCAGCAGCTCCGGGACTAGAGCACTCAATGAGCAGTTCTTC
CDR3 protein: CASSSGTRALNEQFF

V gene: TRBV5-1
CDR3 length: 14
clone size: .
J gene: TRBJ2-5
D gene: TRBD2
CDR3 DNA: TGCGCCAGCAGCGCGGGAGAGGAGGGCGAGACCCAGTACTTC
CDR3 protein: CASSAGEEGETQYF

V gene: TRBV5-1
CDR3 length: 13
clone size: .
J gene: TRBJ2-5
D gene: TRBD1
CDR3 DNA: TGCGCCAGCAGGTCCCAACAGGGGGAGACCCAGTACTTC
CDR3 protein: CASRSQQGETQYF

V gene: TRBV5-1
CDR3 length: 14
clone size: .
J gene: TRBJ2-1
D gene: .
CDR3 DNA: TGCGCCAGCAGCGCACAGGGTCCCCCGATGATGCAGTTCTTC
CDR3 protein: CASSAQGPPMMQFF

V gene: TRBV6-6
CDR3 length: 13
clone size: .
J gene: TRBJ1-2
D gene: .
CDR3 DNA: TGTGCCAGCAGTTACCCGGGAGGCTATGGCTACACCTTC
CDR3 protein: CASSYPGGYGYTF

V gene: TRBV13
CDR3 length: 15
clone size: .
J gene: TRBJ2-7
D gene: TRBD1
CDR3 DNA: TGTGCCAGCAGCTCCAGACAGGGAGTCTCCTACGAGCAGTACTTC
CDR3 protein: CASSSRQGVSYEQYF

V gene: TRBV6-5
CDR3 length: 14
clone size: .
J gene: TRBJ1-2
D gene: .
CDR3 DNA: TGTGCCAGCAGAGCGGACAGCGCTAACTATGGCTACACCTTC
CDR3 protein: CASRADSANYGYTF

V gene: TRBV9
CDR3 length: 17
clone size: .
J gene: TRBJ1-6
D gene: TRBD1
CDR3 DNA: TGTGCCAGCAGCGCTCAGCCAGGGGGTCCAAATAATTCACCCCTCCACTTT
CDR3 protein: CASSAQPGGPNNSPLHF

V gene: TRBV29-1
CDR3 length: 12
clone size: .
J gene: TRBJ1-2
D gene: TRBD1
CDR3 DNA: TGCAGCACCAACAGGGGCCTTTACGGCTACACCTTC
CDR3 protein: CSTNRGLYGYTF

V gene: TRBV11-3
CDR3 length: 16
clone size: .
J gene: TRBJ1-6
D gene: TRBD1
CDR3 DNA: TGTGCCAGCAGCCCTAGGACAGGGGCGGGCAATTCACCCCTCCACTTT
CDR3 protein: CASSPRTGAGNSPLHF

V gene: TRBV29-1
CDR3 length: 11
clone size: few
J gene: TRBJ2-7
D gene: .
CDR3 DNA: TGCAGCGCCGTCCTCCCCTACGAGCAGTACTTC
CDR3 protein: CSAVLPYEQYF

V gene: TRBV4-2
CDR3 length: 15
clone size: .
J gene: TRBJ2-7
D gene: TRBD1
CDR3 DNA: TGTGCCAGCAGCCCGACAGGGATCAGCTCCTACGAGCAGTACTTC
CDR3 protein: CASSPTGISSYEQYF

V gene: TRBV1
CDR3 length: 16
clone size: .
J gene: TRBJ2-7
D gene: .
CDR3 DNA: TGCACCAGCAGCCCAGCACGATATGGGGGCACCTACGAGCAGTACTTC
CDR3 protein: CTSSPARYGGTYEQYF

V gene: TRBV19
CDR3 length: 17
clone size: .
J gene: TRBJ2-6
D gene: TRBD1
CDR3 DNA: TGTGCCAGTAGTATCGGGACAGGGAATGCTGGGGCCAACGTCCTGACTTTC
CDR3 protein: CASSIGTGNAGANVLTF

V gene: TRBV4-1
CDR3 length: 18
clone size: .
J gene: TRBJ2-4
D gene: TRBD2
CDR3 DNA: TGCGCCAGCAGCCAAGGACTAGCGGGGGGATTAGCCAAAAACATTCAGTACTTC
CDR3 protein: CASSQGLAGGLAKNIQYF

V gene: TRBV11-2
CDR3 length: 14
clone size: .
J gene: TRBJ2-7
D gene: TRBD1
CDR3 DNA: TGTGCCAGCAGCATTGGGGACAGGGACTACGAGCAGTACTTC
CDR3 protein: CASSIGDRDYEQYF

V gene: TRBV19
CDR3 length: 16
clone size: .
J gene: TRBJ2-1
D gene: TRBD1
CDR3 DNA: TGTGCCAGTAGTATAGGCTCCGGGACAGGATCATATGAGCAGTTCTTC
CDR3 protein: CASSIGSGTGSYEQFF

V gene: TRBV15
CDR3 length: 13
clone size: once
J gene: TRBJ1-2
D gene: .
CDR3 DNA: TGTGCCACCAGCAGAGTACTTGAGTTTGACTACACCTTC
CDR3 protein: CATSRVLEFDYTF

V gene: TRBV6-7
CDR3 length: 15
clone size: .
J gene: TRBJ1-1
D gene: .
CDR3 DNA: TGTGCCAGCAGGGGACAACGCTTCATGAACACTGAAGCTTTCTTT
CDR3 protein: CASRGQRFMNTEAFF

V gene: TRBV6-1
CDR3 length: 16
clone size: .
J gene: TRBJ1-2
D gene: .
CDR3 DNA: TGTGCCAGCAGTGTCCCTGGAGGGGCCATTAACTATGGCTACACCTTC
CDR3 protein: CASSVPGGAINYGYTF

V gene: TRBV5-1
CDR3 length: 14
clone size: .
J gene: TRBJ1-2
D gene: TRBD1
CDR3 DNA: TGCGCCAGCAGCTTGGGAGGGGGCAGCTATGGCTACACCTTC
CDR3 protein: CASSLGGGSYGYTF

V gene: TRBV19
CDR3 length: 15
clone size: .
J gene: TRBJ2-3
D gene: TRBD1
CDR3 DNA: TGTGCCAGTAGTATCCAGGGGGCGAACACAGATACGCAGTATTTT
CDR3 protein: CASSIQGANTDTQYF

V gene: TRBV5-4
CDR3 length: 15
clone size: .
J gene: TRBJ2-3
D gene: .
CDR3 DNA: TGTGCCAGCAGCTTGGGGGCAGACAGCACAGATACGCAGTATTTT
CDR3 protein: CASSLGADSTDTQYF

V gene: TRBV5-5
CDR3 length: 15
clone size: .
J gene: TRBJ1-5
D gene: .
CDR3 DNA: TGTGCCAGCAGCTCCCGGGACGCGGGGGCTCAGCCCCAGCATTTT
CDR3 protein: CASSSRDAGAQPQHF

V gene: TRBV6-1
CDR3 length: 14
clone size: .
J gene: TRBJ1-5
D gene: .
CDR3 DNA: TGTGCCAGCTTGGAGGGTCCTAGCAATCAGCCCCAGCATTTT
CDR3 protein: CASLEGPSNQPQHF

V gene: TRBV7-2
CDR3 length: 14
clone size: .
J gene: TRBJ2-7
D gene: .
CDR3 DNA: TGTGCCAGCAGCTTGCCAGGGTTCTCCTACGAGCAGTACTTC
CDR3 protein: CASSLPGFSYEQYF

V gene: TRBV6-1
CDR3 length: 18
clone size: .
J gene: TRBJ1-2
D gene: TRBD1
CDR3 DNA: TGTGCCGGCAGTGAGCTACTACATTCCGGGACAGCCTCCTGGGGCTACACCTTC
CDR3 protein: CAGSELLHSGTASWGYTF

V gene: TRBV21-1
CDR3 length: 15
clone size: .
J gene: TRBJ1-2
D gene: .
CDR3 DNA: TGTGCCAGCAGCAAAGATGGATGCGACGCGGAAGGCTACACCTTC
CDR3 protein: CASSKDGCDAEGYTF

V gene: TRBV9
CDR3 length: 12
clone size: medium-sized
J gene: TRBJ1-2
D gene: .
CDR3 DNA: TGTGCCAGCAGCACATATTCCGATGGCTACACCTTC
CDR3 protein: CASSTYSDGYTF

V gene: TRBV15
CDR3 length: 15
clone size: once
J gene: TRBJ1-5
D gene: TRBD1
CDR3 DNA: TGTGCCACCAGCTCAGGGGGACAGGACAATCAGCCCCAGCATTTT
CDR3 protein: CATSSGGQDNQPQHF

V gene: TRBV13
CDR3 length: 15
clone size: .
J gene: TRBJ2-7
D gene: TRBD1
CDR3 DNA: TGTGCCAGCAGCGCCATGGGACAGGTCACCTACGAGCAGTACTTC
CDR3 protein: CASSAMGQVTYEQYF

V gene: TRBV29-1
CDR3 length: 12
clone size: .
J gene: TRBJ1-2
D gene: .
CDR3 DNA: TGCAGCGTTGGGCGGGGCTCGTTTGGCTACACCTTC
CDR3 protein: CSVGRGSFGYTF

V gene: TRBV7-2
CDR3 length: 14
clone size: .
J gene: TRBJ2-5
D gene: TRBD2
CDR3 DNA: TGTGCCAGCAGCCGAGATGGGAGGGGAGAGACCCAGTACTTC
CDR3 protein: CASSRDGRGETQYF

V gene: TRBV5-4
CDR3 length: 15
clone size: few
J gene: TRBJ1-3
D gene: .
CDR3 DNA: TGTGCCAGCAGCTTGGGGCCATATGCTGGAAACACCATATATTTT
CDR3 protein: CASSLGPYAGNTIYF

V gene: TRBV2
CDR3 length: 13
clone size: .
J gene: TRBJ2-1
D gene: TRBD1
CDR3 DNA: TGTGCCAGCAGGAACAGGGGCGGCAATGAGCAGTTCTTC
CDR3 protein: CASRNRGGNEQFF

V gene: TRBV6-5
CDR3 length: 13
clone size: .
J gene: TRBJ2-7
D gene: .
CDR3 DNA: TGTGCCAGCAGTTACTCATCTGATACCGAGCAGTACTTC
CDR3 protein: CASSYSSDTEQYF

V gene: TRBV18
CDR3 length: 15
clone size: .
J gene: TRBJ2-1
D gene: .
CDR3 DNA: TGTGCCAGCTCATCAGATCGGGTCTCCTACAATGAGCAGTTCTTC
CDR3 protein: CASSSDRVSYNEQFF

V gene: TRBV13
CDR3 length: 15
clone size: .
J gene: TRBJ2-2
D gene: .
CDR3 DNA: TGTGCCAGCAGCTATGGACGGGGGAGGACCGGGGAGCTGTTTTTT
CDR3 protein: CASSYGRGRTGELFF